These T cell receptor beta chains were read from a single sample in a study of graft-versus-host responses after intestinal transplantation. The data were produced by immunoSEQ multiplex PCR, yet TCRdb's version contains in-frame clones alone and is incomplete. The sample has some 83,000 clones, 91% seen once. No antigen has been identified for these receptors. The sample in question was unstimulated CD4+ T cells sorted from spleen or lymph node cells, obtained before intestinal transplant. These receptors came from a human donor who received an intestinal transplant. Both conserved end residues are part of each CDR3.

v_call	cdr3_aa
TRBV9	CASSPQGLAGVYEQYF
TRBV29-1	CSVRGQPYEQYF
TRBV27	CATRGQGSGNQPQHF
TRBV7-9	CASTLVHEQFF
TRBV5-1	CASSLGVQRGYGYTF
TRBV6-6	CASSYPRQGEQYF
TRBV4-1	CASSQDSDRAFAF
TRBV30	CAWRDGRRDSSYNEQFF
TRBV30	CAWSVRDRGREQYF
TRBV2	CASTVDRSLTGGETQYF
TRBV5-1	CATSLTGSYGYTF
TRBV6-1	CASCGLAGETQYF